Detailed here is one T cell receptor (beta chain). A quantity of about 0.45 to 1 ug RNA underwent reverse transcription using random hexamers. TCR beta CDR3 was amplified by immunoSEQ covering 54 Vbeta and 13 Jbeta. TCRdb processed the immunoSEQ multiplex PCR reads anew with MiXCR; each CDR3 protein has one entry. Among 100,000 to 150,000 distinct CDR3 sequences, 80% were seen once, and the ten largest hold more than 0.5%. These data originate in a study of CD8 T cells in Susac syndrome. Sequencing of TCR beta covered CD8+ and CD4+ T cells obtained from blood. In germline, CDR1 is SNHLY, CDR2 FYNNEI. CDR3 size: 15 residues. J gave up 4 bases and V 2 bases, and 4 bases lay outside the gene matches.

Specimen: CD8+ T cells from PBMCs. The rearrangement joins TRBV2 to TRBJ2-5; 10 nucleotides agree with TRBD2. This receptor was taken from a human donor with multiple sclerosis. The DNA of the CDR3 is TGTGCCAGCAGTGAACTAGCGGGAGTTGGAGAGACCCAGTACTTC. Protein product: CASSELAGVGETQYF.